This T cell receptor beta chain derives from a study of vaccination effects on CD4 cells after COVID-19. Across the study: In the ViraFEST assay, antigen-specific CD4+ clonotypes were identified by expansion after peptide-pool stimulation. Pre-vaccine samples were drawn 16 days and one week before the first dose.

Cells that had been cultured for 10 days were the source of isolated CD4+ T cells. With respect to this clone: Antigen specificity is unknown.

Using immunoSEQ multiplex PCR, the repertoire was profiled, and TCRdb retains in-frame clones only, with some absent. The top ten hold about an eighth of the sample, which has 45,000 or so clones, about 75% seen once. CDR3 length: 17 residues. Trimming took 0 bases from V and 5 from J, leaving 16 bases between them. The germline V gene has CDR1 SEHNR and CDR2 FQNEAQ (reference sequence). The TCR comes from a human donor who had a prior SARS-CoV-2 infection. The chain joins TRBV7-9 to TRBJ1-4, with D perhaps matching TRBD1 (6 bases). The material sequenced was CD4+ T cells from PBMCs cultured without peptide, taken before COVID-19 vaccination. The CDR3 region has the DNA TGTGCCAGCAGCTTAGCCCGACTAGACAGGATAAATGAAAAACTGTTTTTT. Residues: CASSLARLDRINEKLFF.